These 13 T cell receptor beta chains originate from one sample sequenced in a study of regulatory T cells in long-lasting Graves disease. Construction of TCR beta libraries relied on iRepertoire HTBI primers and on Arm-PCR targeting CDR3 regions. TCRdb analysed the multiplex PCR reads with MiXCR anew, one entry per CDR3 protein. The table includes under 700,000 distinct CDR3 sequences, around 16% detected once. Documented time point: newly diagnosed GD, antithyroid drugs for less than 3 months. Construction of the TCR library relied on RNA isolated from PBMCs. These same data were also listed under a study on T cells in Graves' hyperthyroidism and ophthalmopathy.

This sample comprised peripheral blood mononuclear cells (PBMCs), obtained at new diagnosis, from a patient treated with antithyroid drugs. The receptors were sampled from a woman aged 40-65 years with Graves disease.

This clonotype was picked up many times. The J gene is TRBJ2-7, the V gene TRBV6-1, with D possibly called TRBD1 or TRBD2 (5 bases each). This CDR3 contains 15 residues. Germline assignment: CDR1 MNHNS and CDR2 SASEGT. V gave up 6 bases and J gave up 2 bases, with 17 bases separating them. CDR3 nucleotide sequence: TGTGCCAGCAGGGGGTTGGGGGTACTCACCTACGAGCAGTACTTC. Protein sequence: CASRGLGVLTYEQYF.

This clonotype was counted only a few times. The genes are TRBV6-1 and TRBJ1-1, with 7 bases lining up with TRBD1. CDR3 length: 13 residues. The V segment lost 8 bases and the J segment 1 base; nucleotides outside the gene matches: 4. The germline CDR1 and CDR2 sequences are MNHNS and SASEGT. The CDR3 region is CASGTASNTEAFF. CDR3 nucleotides: TGTGCCAGCGGGACAGCTTCGAACACTGAAGCTTTCTTT.

The gene calls are TRBV6-1 and TRBJ2-7; the D is unclear. Germline V CDR1 and CDR2: MNHNS, SASEGT. CDR3 size: 11 residues. The germline V and J ends were trimmed by 7 bases and 5 bases, with 9 bases remaining between them. The CDR3 bases are TGTGCCAGCAAGGGCTTCCACGAGCAGTACTTC. It specifies CASKGFHEQYF.

The chain is built from TRBV15 and TRBJ1-5, with D possibly TRBD1 on 5 matching bases. Germline assignment: CDR1 LNHNV and CDR2 YYDKDF (reference sequence). There are 14 residues in the CDR3. Trimming cost V 8 bases and J 5 bases, with 16 bases left between them. The CDR3 sequence is CATAEEAGDQPQHF. The CDR3 nucleotides are TGTGCCACCGCGGAGGAGGCGGGGGATCAGCCCCAGCATTTT.

Ten or more counts support this clonotype. The chain combines TRBV5-1 with TRBJ2-3, with D uncertain. Looked up from germline, CDR1 is SGHRS and CDR2 is YFSETQ. This CDR3 is built from 14 residues. Trimming pared 5 bases from V and 0 bases from J, leaving 10 bases between. The chain's CDR3 is CASRSAYSTDTQYF. CDR3 DNA sequence: TGCGCCAGCAGGTCGGCATATAGCACAGATACGCAGTATTTT.

DNA for the CDR3: TGTGCCAGCAGCTCCAGGTTAGCGGGAGGCTCTTACGAGCAGTACTTC. Translated: CASSSRLAGGSYEQYF. V is TRBV27 and J is TRBJ2-7; TRBD2 matches at 10 bases. Germline V gene sequence: CDR1 MNHEY, CDR2 SMNVEV (reference sequence). This CDR3 has 16 amino acids. Trimming removed 6 bases from V and 4 bases from J; junction bases left unmatched: 12.

This clonotype came up a few times. This chain joins TRBV6-1 and TRBJ2-3, with 11 bases matching TRBD2. Germline loops: CDR1 MNHNS, CDR2 SASEGT. The CDR3 sequence is 17 residues long. The ends lost 6 bases at V and 5 bases at J; junction bases unmatched: 13. In DNA form, the CDR3 reads TGTGCCAGCAGACCTGCAATAGCGGGGGGGCCGAGAGATACGCAGTATTTT. Translated, it gives CASRPAIAGGPRDTQYF.

This clonotype was seen a handful of times. This chain's CDR3 is CASSLGDRGSYNSPLHF. Written as DNA, the CDR3 is TGTGCCAGCAGCCTAGGGGACAGGGGATCCTATAATTCACCCCTCCACTTT. The chain uses TRBV9 and TRBJ1-6, with 10 nucleotides matching TRBD1. The V gene end was trimmed by 4 bases and the J gene end by 1 base; junction bases not matched to a gene: 5. The CDR3 is 17 residues long. Germline V gene sequence: CDR1 SGDLS, CDR2 YYNGEE. Full variable domain (missing parts from reference TRBV9 and TRBJ1-6): DSGVTQTPKHLITATGQRVTLRCSPRSGDLSVYWYQQSLDQGLQFLIQYYNGEERAKGNILERFSAQQFPDLHSELNLSSLELGDSALYFCASSLGDRGSYNSPLHFGNGTRLTVT.

The sample holds many counts of this clonotype. The gene calls are TRBV27 and TRBJ1-2; no definite D call. Between the trimmed V and J ends, which lost 3 bases and 0 bases, there was a span of 11 bases. The CDR3 spans 15 residues. Looked up from germline, CDR1 is MNHEY and CDR2 is SMNVEV (reference sequence). The CDR3 DNA follows: TGTGCCAGCAGTTTTGGACCACTTACTAACTATGGCTACACCTTC. This codes for CASSFGPLTNYGYTF.

The J gene is TRBJ1-6, the V gene TRBV3-1; TRBD1 agrees at 7 bases. J gave up 7 bases and V 4 bases, and 7 bases lay outside the gene matches. Germline V gene sequence: CDR1 LGHDT, CDR2 YNNKEL (reference sequence). This CDR3 region has 15 residues. Here the CDR3 DNA reads TGTGCCAGCAGCCCATCGACAGGGTTAAATTCACCCCTCCACTTT. Translated, it gives CASSPSTGLNSPLHF.

The sample holds a few counts of this clonotype. The V and J genes are TRBV5-1 and TRBJ2-5; TRBD2 matches 9 bases. The CDR3 consists of 17 residues. V gave up 0 bases and J gave up 2 bases; unmatched junction bases: 8. Germline V gives CDR1 SGHRS, CDR2 YFSETQ. This CDR3 reads CASSLADAGGRQETQYF. The CDR3 bases are TGCGCCAGCAGCTTGGCCGATGCGGGGGGGCGTCAAGAGACCCAGTACTTC.

This clonotype has ten or more counts. The rearrangement uses TRBV11-2 and TRBJ1-3; D gene uncertain. V was trimmed by 0 bases and J by 3 bases, leaving 9 bases between them. Looked up from germline, CDR1 is SGHAT and CDR2 is FQNNGV. The CDR3 totals 15 residues. The CDR3 sequence is CASSLEGRNGNTIYF. CDR3 sequence (DNA): TGTGCCAGCAGCTTAGAGGGCAGAAATGGAAACACCATATATTTT.

This clonotype was detected many times. The chain is built from TRBV2 and TRBJ1-1, with 8 bases lining up with TRBD1. The junction had 4 bases not matched to a gene; V was cut back by 3 bases and J by 4 bases. The CDR3 sequence is 14 residues long. Germline values: CDR1 SNHLY, CDR2 FYNNEI. This chain's CDR3 is CASSETGASTEAFF. DNA for the CDR3: TGTGCCAGCAGTGAGACAGGGGCGAGCACTGAAGCTTTCTTT.